The clone carrying this TCR beta chain was recorded a few times. The antigen is not known. The data originate from a study of PD-L1 blockade in urothelial cancer. As for the study in general: The patients first took atezolizumab around 2014, receiving 1,200 mg intravenously every 3 weeks. Whole-study results and caveats: In blood at 3 weeks, tumor-associated clones expanded more among patients with durable benefit.

Time point in this sample: pretreatment peripheral blood. The V end lost 2 bases, the J end lost 3 bases, and 7 bases lay between the germline ends. Germline lookup yields CDR1 MNHEY and CDR2 SMNVEV (reference sequence). The CDR3 contains 13 residues. Only in-frame clones appear in the TCRdb table, and some are missing; sequencing was by immunoSEQ multiplex PCR. Among around 130,000 clones listed, 84% were seen once. The receptor comes from a man aged 50 or older with urothelial cancer. This sequence joins TRBV27 and TRBJ1-1, with a tentative D call TRBD1 (6 bases). The sample was PBMCs, taken around atezolizumab (anti-PD-L1) treatment. The CDR3 DNA is TGTGCCAGCAGTTTACAGGGGTACACTGAAGCTTTCTTT. Translation gives CASSLQGYTEAFF.